The clone carrying this TCR beta chain was observed many times. No antigen is known for it. The data were taken from a study of T cells in Graves' hyperthyroidism and ophthalmopathy. The length of the CDR3 is 12 residues. Trimming shortened V by 6 bases and J by 7 bases, and 15 bases separated the two germline ends. Germline CDR1 is GTSNPN and CDR2 is SVGIG (reference sequence). It was RNA transcripts that yielded the amplified TCR beta CDR3 regions. The study used the HTBI primer set for a first-round RT-PCR of the TCR CDR3. TCRdb re-analysed the multiplex PCR reads in MiXCR, keeping a single row per CDR3 protein. This table holds 370,000 or so distinct CDR3 sequences, 15% to 19% found once. Uncontrolled infection, other autoimmune disease, pregnancy and lactation each barred patients from inclusion. The study, taken as a whole, reports: Most clonotypes expanded in thyroid above 0.001 were likewise present in blood. Ophthalmopathy got predicted by the model a median approximately 6.3 months before its onset.

This receptor was obtained from a woman aged 18-30 years with Graves' hyperthyroidism that later progressed to Graves' ophthalmopathy. The gene calls are TRBV30 and TRBJ1-2; D gene unclear. Material for sequencing was blood. CDR3 DNA: TGTGCCTGTAGGAGGGTAGGACGTGGCTACACCTTC. Protein product: CACRRVGRGYTF.